Sequencing of this TCR beta chain was carried out in a study of early T cells in non-severe SARS-CoV-2 infection. Unique molecular identifiers were attached to individual cDNA molecules. TCRdb re-called the 5' RACE reads through MiXCR, storing one row per CDR3 protein. The repertoire includes approximately 76,000 distinct CDR3 sequences, around 11% of them detected once, and approximately 4.8% sits in the top ten. The sample holds many counts of this clonotype. This CDR3 has 14 residues. The J segment lost 1 base and the V segment lost 7 bases, leaving 2 bases of the junction unmatched. The sequenced sample was whole blood. The chain is built from TRBV12-3 or TRBV12-4 and TRBJ1-5, with 9 bases matching TRBD1. This TCR was sampled from an adult who was a healthcare worker with PCR-confirmed SARS-CoV-2 infection or an uninfected control (not recorded which). The CDR3 sequence: CASKDRGSNQPQHF. Here the CDR3 DNA reads TGTGCCAGCAAGGACAGGGGCAGCAATCAGCCCCAGCATTTT.